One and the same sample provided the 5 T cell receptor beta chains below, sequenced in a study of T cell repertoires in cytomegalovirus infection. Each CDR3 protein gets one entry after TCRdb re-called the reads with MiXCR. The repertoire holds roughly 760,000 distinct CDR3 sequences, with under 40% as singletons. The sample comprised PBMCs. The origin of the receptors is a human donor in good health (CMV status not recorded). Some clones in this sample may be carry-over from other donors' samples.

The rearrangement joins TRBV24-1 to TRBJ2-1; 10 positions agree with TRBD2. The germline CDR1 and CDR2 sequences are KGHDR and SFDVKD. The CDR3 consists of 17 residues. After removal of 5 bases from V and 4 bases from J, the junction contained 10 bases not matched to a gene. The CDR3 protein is CATSGPTGTSDYNEQFF. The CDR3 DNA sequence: TGTGCCACCAGTGGCCCGACCGGGACTAGCGATTACAATGAGCAGTTCTTC.

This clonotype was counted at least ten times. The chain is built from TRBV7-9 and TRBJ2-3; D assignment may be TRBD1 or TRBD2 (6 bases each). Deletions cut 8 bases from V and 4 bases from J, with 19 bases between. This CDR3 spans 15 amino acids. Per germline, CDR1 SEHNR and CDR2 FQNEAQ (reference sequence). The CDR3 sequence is CASGPGGGTADTQYF. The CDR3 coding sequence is TGTGCCAGCGGCCCTGGGGGCGGGACCGCAGATACGCAGTATTTT.

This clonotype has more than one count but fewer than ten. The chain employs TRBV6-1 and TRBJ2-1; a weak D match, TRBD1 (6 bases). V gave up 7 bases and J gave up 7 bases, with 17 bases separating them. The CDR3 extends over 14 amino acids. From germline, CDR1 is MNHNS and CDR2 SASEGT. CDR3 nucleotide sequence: TGTGCCAGCAATCTGGGGGCACAAGGGAATGAGCAGTTCTTC. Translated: CASNLGAQGNEQFF.

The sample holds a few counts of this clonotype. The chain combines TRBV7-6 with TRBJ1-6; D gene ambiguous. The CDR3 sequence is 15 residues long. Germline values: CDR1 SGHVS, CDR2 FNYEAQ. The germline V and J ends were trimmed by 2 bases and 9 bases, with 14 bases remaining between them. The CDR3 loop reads CASSLRKGTVSPLHF. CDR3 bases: TGTGCCAGCAGCTTAAGGAAGGGAACGGTTTCACCCCTCCACTTT.

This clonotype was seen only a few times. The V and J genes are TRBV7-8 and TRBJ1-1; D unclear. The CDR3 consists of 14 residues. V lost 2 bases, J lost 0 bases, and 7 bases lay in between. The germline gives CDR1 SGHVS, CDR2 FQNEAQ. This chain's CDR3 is CASSLSEVNTEAFF. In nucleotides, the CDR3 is TGTGCCAGCAGCTTAAGCGAAGTGAACACTGAAGCTTTCTTT.